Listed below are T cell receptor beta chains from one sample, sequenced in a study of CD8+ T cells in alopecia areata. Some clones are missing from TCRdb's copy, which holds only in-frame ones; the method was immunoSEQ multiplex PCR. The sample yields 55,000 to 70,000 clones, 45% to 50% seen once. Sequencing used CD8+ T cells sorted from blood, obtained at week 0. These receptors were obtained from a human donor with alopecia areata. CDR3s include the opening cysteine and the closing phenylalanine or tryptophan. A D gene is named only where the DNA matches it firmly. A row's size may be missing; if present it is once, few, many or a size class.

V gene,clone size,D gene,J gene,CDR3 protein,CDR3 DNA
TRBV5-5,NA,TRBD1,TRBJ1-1,CASSLLTGGREAFF,TGTGCCAGCAGCCTCCTGACAGGGGGTAGGGAAGCTTTCTTT
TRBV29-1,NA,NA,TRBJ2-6,CSVVSATNVLTF,TGCAGCGTTGTAAGCGCCACCAACGTCCTGACTTTC
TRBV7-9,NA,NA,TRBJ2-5,CASSLSLETQYF,TGTGCCAGCAGCTTATCATTGGAGACCCAGTACTTC
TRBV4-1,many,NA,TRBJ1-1,CASSRYLQDTEAFF,TGCGCCAGCAGCCGCTATTTACAGGACACTGAAGCTTTCTTT
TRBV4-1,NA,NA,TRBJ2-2,CASSQLQGELFF,TGCGCCAGCAGCCAACTCCAGGGGGAGCTGTTTTTT
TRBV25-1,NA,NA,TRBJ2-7,CASTPLGTYEQYF,TGTGCCAGCACCCCACTGGGGACCTACGAGCAGTACTTC
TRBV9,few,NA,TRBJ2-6,CASSDRFGANVLTF,TGTGCCAGCAGCGACCGGTTTGGGGCCAACGTCCTGACTTTC
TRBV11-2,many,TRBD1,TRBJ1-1,CASSPGQGATEAFF,TGTGCCAGCAGCCCCGGTCAGGGGGCCACTGAAGCTTTCTTT
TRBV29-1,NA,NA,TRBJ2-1,CSVEGTLASNEQFF,TGCAGCGTTGAAGGGACTCTAGCCTCCAATGAGCAGTTCTTC
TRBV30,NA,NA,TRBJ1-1,CAWTDGDTEAFF,TGTGCCTGGACCGATGGAGACACTGAAGCTTTCTTT
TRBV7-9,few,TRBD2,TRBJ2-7,CASSTTSGLSYEQYF,TGTGCCAGCAGTACCACTAGCGGCCTATCCTACGAGCAGTACTTC
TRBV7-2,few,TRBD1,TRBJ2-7,CASSLRSGRDRGYEQYF,TGTGCCAGCAGCTTAAGAAGCGGCCGGGACAGGGGGTACGAGCAGTACTTC
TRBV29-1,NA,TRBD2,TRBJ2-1,CSVRPGLAAWVFF,TGCAGCGTAAGACCGGGACTAGCGGCCTGGGTTTTCTTC
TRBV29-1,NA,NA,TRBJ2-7,CSVEDTAYEQYF,TGCAGCGTTGAGGACACAGCCTACGAGCAGTACTTC
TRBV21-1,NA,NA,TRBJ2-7,CASSKALVQDQSYEQYF,TGTGCCAGCAGCAAAGCGCTGGTCCAGGACCAATCCTACGAGCAGTACTTC
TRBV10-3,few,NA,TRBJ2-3,CAISGVDTQYF,TGTGCCATCAGCGGGGTGGATACGCAGTATTTT
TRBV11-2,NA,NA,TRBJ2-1,CASSTGRWNEQFF,TGTGCCAGCAGCACTGGACGTTGGAATGAGCAGTTCTTC
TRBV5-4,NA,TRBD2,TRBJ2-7,CASSLTSGTYEQYF,TGTGCCAGCAGCTTAACTAGCGGAACCTACGAGCAGTACTTC
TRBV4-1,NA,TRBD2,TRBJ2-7,CASSQDVSGRLEQYF,TGCGCCAGCAGCCAAGATGTGAGCGGGAGACTTGAGCAGTACTTC
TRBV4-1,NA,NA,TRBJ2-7,CASSQETGPGQTYEQYF,TGCGCCAGCAGCCAAGAAACAGGCCCTGGGCAAACCTACGAGCAGTACTTC
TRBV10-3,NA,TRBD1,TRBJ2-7,CAIALTQGGPEQYF,TGTGCCATCGCCCTTACACAGGGGGGTCCCGAGCAGTACTTC
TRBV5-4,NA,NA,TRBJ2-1,CASSRSGSYNEQFF,TGTGCCAGCAGCCGCTCGGGCTCCTACAATGAGCAGTTCTTC